This TCR beta chain derives from a study of blood T cell repertoires in COVID-19. As for the study in general: T cells, B-cell-depleted T cells, or PBMCs provided the cDNA or gDNA that served as material.

Original analysis: Amplified reference gene primers provided the basis for estimating nucleated cell counts. The repertoire was sequenced with immunoSEQ multiplex PCR; TCRdb's copy has only in-frame clones and lacks some. That table is the source of V, J and clone size, and D and trimming were worked out from the DNA. The sample lists hundreds of thousands of clones; roughly 79% were seen once. There are 15 residues in the CDR3. Trimming stripped 2 bases from V and 4 bases from J, with 12 bases between. Germline CDR1 and CDR2: MDHEN and SYDVKM. The TCR sequence derives from a woman of 80 years or more with COVID-19, enrolled during active disease. V is TRBV28 and J is TRBJ1-5; D uncertain. The sample was peripheral blood. For the CDR3, the DNA is TGTGCCAGCAGTTTAGAGGGAAGTCGAAATCAGCCCCAGCATTTT. It translates to CASSLEGSRNQPQHF.